Below, 23 T cell receptor beta chains from the same sample are listed, as sequenced in a study of OX40 agonist ivuxolimab in advanced cancers. Sequencing used immunoSEQ multiplex PCR; TCRdb keeps in-frame clones, though not all of them. Of around 100,000 clones listed, 90% were seen once; the top ten hold roughly 0.16%. This material consisted of CD4+ or CD8+ T cells sorted from blood, taken in a trial of the OX40 agonist ivuxolimab. The origin of the receptors is an adult with an advanced solid tumor such as melanoma, head and neck, liver or kidney cancer.

This chain connects TRBV18 to TRBJ2-1, with 9 nucleotides matching TRBD2. CDR3 size: 15 residues. The V gene's germline CDR1 is KGHSH and CDR2 LQKENI. Trimming cost V 5 bases and J 6 bases; bases outside gene matches: 8. DNA for the CDR3: TGTGCCAGCTCAATGGCGGGAGGGCCGTCCAATGAGCAGTTCTTC. Amino acid sequence: CASSMAGGPSNEQFF.

The V and J genes are TRBV5-1 and TRBJ2-3, with D unresolved. V lost 0 bases to trimming and J lost 6 bases, with 8 bases between them. The germline gives CDR1 SGHRS, CDR2 YFSETQ. The CDR3 consists of 13 residues. The CDR3: CASSLGLLDTQYF. Written as DNA, the CDR3 is TGCGCCAGCAGCTTGGGACTGTTGGATACGCAGTATTTT.

This chain uses TRBV5-1 with TRBJ2-7, with 7 bases fitting TRBD2. Germline V gene sequence: CDR1 SGHRS, CDR2 YFSETQ. The J segment lost 2 bases and the V segment lost 0 bases, leaving 17 bases of the junction unmatched. The CDR3 has 19 residues. CDR3 sequence reads: CASSLDRLRGGLVPYEQYF. For the CDR3, the DNA is TGCGCCAGCAGCTTGGATCGACTACGCGGGGGATTAGTCCCCTACGAGCAGTACTTC.

This sequence joins TRBV10-1 and TRBJ1-1; a possible D gene is TRBD1 (5 bases). Germline assignment: CDR1 WNHNN and CDR2 SYGVQD (reference sequence). This CDR3 is 14 amino acids long. The ends were cut back, 3 bases at V and 4 bases at J, with 12 bases in the middle. This chain's CDR3 is CASSDRAGSTEAFF. The CDR3, as DNA: TGCGCCAGCAGTGATCGGGCAGGGAGCACTGAAGCTTTCTTT.

This rearrangement joins TRBV10-3 to TRBJ1-1; D is unclear. CDR1 is ENHRY, CDR2 SYGVKD, per germline. The ends were cut back, 6 bases at V and 3 bases at J, with 11 bases in the middle. This CDR3 region has 13 residues. CDR3 nucleotide sequence: TGTGCCATCAGCGCCAGAGACTACACTGAAGCTTTCTTT. It is translated as CAISARDYTEAFF.

This clone was observed a few times. The chain employs TRBV20-1 and TRBJ1-2; tentatively, D is TRBD1 (5 bases). CDR3 length equals 11 residues. The germline gives CDR1 DFQATT, CDR2 SNEGSKA (reference sequence). Trimming left V 2 bases short and J 7 bases short, with 8 bases between. CDR3 in DNA: TGCAGTGCTAGAAGGGGTGGTGGCTACACCTTC. Translated: CSARRGGGYTF.

The chain recombines TRBV7-2 with TRBJ2-1; 11 nucleotides match TRBD2. Looked up from germline, CDR1 is SGHTA and CDR2 is FQGNSA. This CDR3 has 16 residues. The V and J ends lost 5 bases and 7 bases, in that order; junction bases with no gene match: 10. This CDR3 reads CASSTTIAGGLNEQFF. CDR3 nucleotides: TGTGCCAGCAGCACCACCATAGCGGGAGGGCTGAATGAGCAGTTCTTC.

The chain employs TRBV5-1 and TRBJ2-3, with a weak D call TRBD2 (5 bases). V lost 2 bases, J lost 3 bases, and 13 bases lay in between. CDR1 SGHRS and CDR2 YFSETQ come from the germline V gene. This CDR3 is built from 15 residues. The CDR3 is CASSFYLAVTDTQYF. CDR3 in DNA: TGCGCCAGCAGCTTTTACCTAGCTGTAACAGATACGCAGTATTTT.

This chain joins TRBV10-3 and TRBJ2-3, with 7 bases that match TRBD1. The J segment lost 2 bases and the V segment lost 6 bases, leaving 5 bases of the junction unmatched. Germline assignment: CDR1 ENHRY and CDR2 SYGVKD. CDR3 length: 14 amino acids. The CDR3 region has the DNA TGTGCCATCAGACAGGGGATAAACACAGATACGCAGTATTTT. It yields the protein CAIRQGINTDTQYF.

The CDR3 spells CASSLSYTVASGYTF. In DNA form, the CDR3 reads TGTGCCAGCAGTTTATCATATACAGTCGCGAGCGGCTACACCTTC. J is TRBJ1-2 and V is TRBV27; the D is unclear. This CDR3 contains 15 residues. Trimming left V 0 bases short and J 8 bases short, with 16 bases between. Germline CDR1 is MNHEY and CDR2 is SMNVEV (reference sequence).

V usage is TRBV7-6 and J usage is TRBJ2-3; maybe TRBD1 (6 bases). Trimming shortened V by 2 bases and J by 6 bases, and 9 bases separated the two germline ends. Germline V gives CDR1 SGHVS, CDR2 FNYEAQ. This CDR3 spans 13 amino acids. CDR3 in DNA: TGTGCCAGCAGCTTAAACAGGGAGGATACGCAGTATTTT. Translating gives CASSLNREDTQYF.

The V gene is TRBV11-2, the J gene TRBJ2-7; D call uncertain. V lost 0 bases to trimming and J lost 1 base, with 10 bases between them. Per the germline V gene, CDR1 is SGHAT and CDR2 is FQNNGV. This CDR3 has 15 amino acids. CDR3 residues: CASSLERGQSYEQYF. DNA for the CDR3: TGTGCCAGCAGCTTAGAACGAGGCCAGTCCTACGAGCAGTACTTC. The full variable domain, completed using reference TRBV11-2 and TRBJ2-7, is EAGVAQSPRYKIIEKRQSVAFWCNPISGHATLYWYQQILGQGPKLLIQFQNNGVVDDSQLPKDRFSAERLKGVDSTLKIQPAKLEDSAVYLCASSLERGQSYEQYFGPGTRLTVT.

The chain uses TRBV9 and TRBJ2-3; D is unresolved. This CDR3 is built from 14 residues. Germline-derived CDR1 and CDR2 are SGDLS and YYNGEE. Trimming took 4 bases from V and 4 from J, leaving 13 bases between them. The CDR3 DNA reads as TGTGCCAGCAGCCCCAGATGGCAGGCAGATACGCAGTATTTT. It encodes CASSPRWQADTQYF.

In its sample, this clone was seen once. The chain couples TRBV27 to TRBJ1-2; D might be TRBD1 (6 bases). V was cut by 2 bases and J by 8 bases, with 12 bases left in between. The CDR3 runs to 13 residues. The V gene's germline CDR1 is MNHEY and CDR2 SMNVEV (reference sequence). The CDR3 loop is CASSLHRVGGYTF. DNA for the CDR3: TGTGCCAGCAGTTTACACAGGGTGGGCGGCTACACCTTC.

This clone appeared a single time. The chain is built from TRBV6-1 and TRBJ1-2, with 7 positions matching TRBD1. This CDR3 comprises 14 residues. With 3 bases clipped from V and 5 bases from J, the junction kept 6 bases outside the gene matches. Per germline, CDR1 MNHNS and CDR2 SASEGT. The DNA of the CDR3 is TGTGCCAGCAGTGACCTCGACAGGGTTTATGGCTACACCTTC. Amino acid sequence: CASSDLDRVYGYTF.

This clone was counted once. This chain joins TRBV5-1 and TRBJ1-2; no definite D call. Between the trimmed V and J ends, which lost 0 bases and 4 bases, there was a span of 10 bases. This CDR3 region has 14 residues. Germline-derived CDR1 and CDR2 are SGHRS and YFSETQ. The CDR3 protein is CASSLDWGVYGYTF. The CDR3 coding sequence is TGCGCCAGCAGCTTGGATTGGGGTGTCTATGGCTACACCTTC.

The V call is TRBV9, the J call TRBJ1-4; D call uncertain. CDR3 length: 19 residues. The germline V and J ends were trimmed by 0 bases and 0 bases, with 18 bases remaining between them. The V gene's germline CDR1 is SGDLS and CDR2 YYNGEE. Written as DNA, the CDR3 is TGTGCCAGCAGCGTAGCCCGGACTCAACGTTCCGCAACTAATGAAAAACTGTTTTTT. Encoded protein: CASSVARTQRSATNEKLFF.

The rearrangement links TRBV30 to TRBJ2-2; D is perhaps TRBD1 (5 bases). CDR3 length: 13 amino acids. CDR1 is GTSNPN and CDR2 is SVGIG in the germline V gene (reference sequence). V dropped 4 bases and J dropped 8 bases, with 14 bases sitting between them. The CDR3 region is CAWKDTLVGELFF. The CDR3 bases are TGTGCCTGGAAGGACACCCTAGTTGGGGAGCTGTTTTTT.

The chain joins TRBV2 to TRBJ1-2; 8 bases map to TRBD1. Germline V gene data show CDR1 as SNHLY and CDR2 as FYNNEI. The CDR3 length is 14 residues. J lost 7 bases, V lost 4 bases, and 8 bases had no gene match. The CDR3 is CASSATGGGSGYTF. CDR3 DNA: TGTGCCAGCAGTGCCACAGGGGGAGGGAGTGGCTACACCTTC.

This clone was observed a few times. This rearrangement joins TRBV2 to TRBJ1-2; weak D call: TRBD1 (5 bases). The germline gives CDR1 SNHLY, CDR2 FYNNEI. V lost 3 bases and J 7 bases, leaving 24 bases between the germline ends. This CDR3 has 17 residues. CDR3 residues: CASSDFTPGLFWGGYTF. The DNA of the CDR3 is TGTGCCAGCAGTGACTTTACCCCGGGACTGTTCTGGGGTGGCTACACCTTC.

In DNA, the CDR3 is TGTGCCAGCAGCCCTGGACTAGCGGGAGCGAGAGTCTACGAGCAGTACTTC. Its translation: CASSPGLAGARVYEQYF. The V gene is TRBV7-7, the J gene TRBJ2-7, with 13 positions matching TRBD2. Germline-derived CDR1 and CDR2 are SSHAT and FNYEAQ (reference sequence). Unmatched junction bases numbered 10, after V lost 5 bases and J lost 3 bases. This CDR3 is 17 amino acids long.

DNA for the CDR3: TGTGCCAGCGCTCAGAGCTCCTATAATTCACCCCTCCACTTT. It specifies CASAQSSYNSPLHF. This chain links TRBV6-1 with TRBJ1-6; D is uncertain. The germline V gene has CDR1 MNHNS and CDR2 SASEGT. This CDR3 is built from 14 residues. Trimming stripped 8 bases from V and 0 bases from J, with 8 bases between.

The DNA for the CDR3 is TGCGCCAGCAGCTTGGCCGTAGGGGGCCTGGAGACCCAGTACTTC. Protein product: CASSLAVGGLETQYF. The chain combines TRBV5-1 with TRBJ2-5; 7 bases align to TRBD1. Germline loops: CDR1 SGHRS, CDR2 YFSETQ. The V and J ends lost 0 bases and 5 bases, in that order; junction bases with no gene match: 7. This CDR3 comprises 15 residues.